The 14 T cell receptor beta chains below were found in one sample sequenced in a study of identical twins. TCRdb itself ran the 5' RACE reads through MiXCR, one entry per CDR3 protein. The data show about 900,000 distinct CDR3 sequences, 12% seen once. These data were likewise used in another study, on yellow fever vaccine responses in identical twins.

The sample taken for sequencing was PBMCs. These receptors all stem from a woman between 18 and 29 years old in good health.

J is TRBJ1-1 and V is TRBV29-1; perhaps TRBD1 as D (5 bases). The CDR3 is 13 amino acids. V was shortened by 3 bases and J by 0 bases, with 8 bases between the two germline ends. In germline, CDR1 is SQVTM, CDR2 ANQGSEA. Here the CDR3 DNA reads TGCAGCGTTGATACAGGCTTGAACACTGAAGCTTTCTTT. This gives the protein CSVDTGLNTEAFF.

The chain has TRBV14 and TRBJ2-3; D unresolved. The CDR3 spans 14 residues. Per the germline V gene, CDR1 is SGHDN and CDR2 is FVKESK. Trimming stripped 1 base from V and 6 bases from J, with 11 bases between. CDR3 residues: CASSQVPIQDTQYF. In nucleotides, the CDR3 is TGTGCCAGCAGCCAAGTCCCCATTCAGGATACGCAGTATTTT.

This rearrangement joins TRBV6-1 to TRBJ1-1, with a possible D match to TRBD1 (6 bases). V lost 3 bases and J lost 3, with 11 bases in between. Germline values: CDR1 MNHNS, CDR2 SASEGT. This CDR3 has 14 amino acids. For the CDR3, the DNA is TGTGCCAGCAGTGATGCGGGGGCTTACACTGAAGCTTTCTTT. As protein: CASSDAGAYTEAFF.

This chain connects TRBV12-5 to TRBJ1-1; D might be TRBD1 (5 bases). Trimming took off 6 bases at V and 1 base at J, with 9 bases between the two ends. Germline V gives CDR1 LGHNT, CDR2 FRNRAP. The CDR3 covers 13 residues. This CDR3 reads CASGAGPNTEAFF. In nucleotides, the CDR3 is TGTGCTAGTGGAGCGGGACCGAACACTGAAGCTTTCTTT. The whole variable domain, filled in from reference TRBV12-5 and TRBJ1-1, reads DARVTQTPRHKVTEMGQEVTMRCQPILGHNTVFWYRQTMMQGLELLAYFRNRAPLDDSGMPKDRFSAEMPDATLATLKIQPSEPRDSAVYFCASGAGPNTEAFFGQGTRLTVV.

This clonotype came up a few times. The genes are TRBV15 and TRBJ1-1; the D gene is possibly TRBD1 (5 bases). There are 14 residues in the CDR3. Deletions cut 7 bases from V and 4 bases from J, with 16 bases between. CDR1 and CDR2 from the germline V gene are LNHNV and YYDKDF (reference sequence). The CDR3 region has the DNA TGTGCCACCAACCCGACAGAAACTTTCACTGAAGCTTTCTTT. This sequence encodes CATNPTETFTEAFF.

The rearrangement uses TRBV10-3 and TRBJ2-1, with TRBD1 as a possible D gene (5 bases). This CDR3 has 13 amino acids. V lost 11 bases and J 0 bases, leaving 11 bases between the germline ends. Per the germline V gene, CDR1 is ENHRY and CDR2 is SYGVKD. CDR3 loop: CASRVNSYNEQFF. CDR3 bases: TGTGCCTCCAGGGTAAACTCCTACAATGAGCAGTTCTTC.

There are a few counts of this clonotype. The V call is TRBV10-3, the J call TRBJ1-6, with a weak D call TRBD1 (5 bases). CDR1 ENHRY and CDR2 SYGVKD come from the germline V gene. Trimming stripped 10 bases from V and 6 bases from J, with 16 bases between. This CDR3 is 14 amino acids long. The CDR3 DNA is TGTGCCACCGGACAAGAGGGGAGTAATTCACCCCTCCACTTT. It is translated as CATGQEGSNSPLHF.

The chain is built from TRBV5-1 and TRBJ2-7, with 7 bases aligning to TRBD2. The CDR3 totals 16 residues. CDR1 is SGHRS, CDR2 YFSETQ, per germline. V shed 0 bases and J 1 base; nucleotides not matched to a gene: 7. Written as DNA, the CDR3 is TGCGCCAGCAGCTTGGCCATGAGCGGGGCATCCTACGAGCAGTACTTC. Translating gives CASSLAMSGASYEQYF.

This clonotype occurred a few times. The chain couples TRBV7-9 to TRBJ2-1, with 13 bases aligning to TRBD2. Germline V lookup: CDR1 SEHNR, CDR2 FQNEAQ (reference sequence). The CDR3 is 16 residues long. The V segment lost 4 bases and the J segment 5 bases; nucleotides outside the gene matches: 5. The CDR3 nucleotides are TGTGCCAGCAGCTCACCCGGGACTAGCGGGAACAATGAGCAGTTCTTC. Amino acid sequence: CASSSPGTSGNNEQFF.

This sequence joins TRBV10-3 and TRBJ2-1, with 10 bases fitting TRBD2. The CDR3 totals 15 residues. CDR1 is ENHRY and CDR2 is SYGVKD in the germline V gene. The ends lost 0 bases at V and 5 bases at J; junction bases unmatched: 1. In DNA, the CDR3 is TGTGCCATCAGTGAGTCTGGACTAGCGGACAATGAGCAGTTCTTC. As protein: CAISESGLADNEQFF.

The sample holds many counts of this clonotype. The chain employs TRBV6-1 and TRBJ1-2; D is undetermined. The CDR3 loop spans 10 amino acids. V dropped 2 bases and J dropped 6 bases, with 1 base sitting between them. Germline V gives CDR1 MNHNS, CDR2 SASEGT. The CDR3 DNA reads TGTGCCAGCAGTGAACATGGCTACACCTTC. It yields the protein CASSEHGYTF.

This clonotype has a count of ten or more. The chain uses TRBV12-3 or TRBV12-4 and TRBJ1-1, with a tentative D call TRBD1 (5 bases). Trimming removed 6 bases at V and 1 base at J, with 12 bases between. CDR3 length equals 14 residues. CDR3 loop: CASRFRGRNTEAFF. Written as DNA, the CDR3 is TGTGCCAGCAGGTTCCGGGGGAGGAACACTGAAGCTTTCTTT.

The V gene is TRBV28, the J gene TRBJ1-6; D ambiguous. The CDR3 has 13 amino acids. CDR1 and CDR2 from the germline V gene are MDHEN and SYDVKM. Trimming removed 3 bases from V and 6 bases from J, with 6 bases in between. This chain's CDR3 is CASSFVLNSPLHF. Here the CDR3 DNA reads TGTGCCAGCAGTTTCGTTCTTAATTCACCCCTCCACTTT.

The chain couples TRBV7-3 to TRBJ2-3; D is perhaps TRBD2 (6 bases). From germline, CDR1 is SGHTA and CDR2 FQGTGA. This CDR3 comprises 13 residues. The V end was cut by 4 bases, the J end by 8 bases, with 13 bases between. The CDR3 sequence: CASSSGGGRTQYF. Written as DNA, the CDR3 is TGTGCCAGCAGCTCCGGCGGAGGGCGTACGCAGTATTTT.